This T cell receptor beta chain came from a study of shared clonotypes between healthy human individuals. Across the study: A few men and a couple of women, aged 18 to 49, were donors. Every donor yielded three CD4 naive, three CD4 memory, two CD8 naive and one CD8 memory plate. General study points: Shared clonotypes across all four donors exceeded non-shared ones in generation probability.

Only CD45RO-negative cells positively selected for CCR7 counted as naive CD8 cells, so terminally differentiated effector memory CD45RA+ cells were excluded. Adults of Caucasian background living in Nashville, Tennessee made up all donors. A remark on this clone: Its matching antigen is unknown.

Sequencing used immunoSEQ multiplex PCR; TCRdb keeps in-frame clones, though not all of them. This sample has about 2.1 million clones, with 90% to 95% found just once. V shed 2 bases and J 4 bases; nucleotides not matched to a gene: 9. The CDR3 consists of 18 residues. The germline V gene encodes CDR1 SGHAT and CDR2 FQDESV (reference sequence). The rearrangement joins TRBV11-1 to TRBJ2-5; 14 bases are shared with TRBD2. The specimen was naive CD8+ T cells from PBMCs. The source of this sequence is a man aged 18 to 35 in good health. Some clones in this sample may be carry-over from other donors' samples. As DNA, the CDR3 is TGTGCCAGCAGCTTATCCGGGACTAGCGGGAGAGTGGGAGAGACCCAGTACTTC. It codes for CASSLSGTSGRVGETQYF.